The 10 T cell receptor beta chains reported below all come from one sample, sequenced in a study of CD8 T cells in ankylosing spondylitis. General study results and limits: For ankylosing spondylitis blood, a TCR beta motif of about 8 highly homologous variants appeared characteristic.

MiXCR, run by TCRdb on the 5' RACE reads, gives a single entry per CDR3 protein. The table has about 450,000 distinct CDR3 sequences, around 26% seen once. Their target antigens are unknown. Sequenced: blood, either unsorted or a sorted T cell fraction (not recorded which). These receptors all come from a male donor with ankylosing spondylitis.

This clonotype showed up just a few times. The CDR3 spells CASRLAGGEETQYF. CDR3 DNA sequence: TGTGCCAGCCGCCTAGCGGGAGGGGAAGAGACCCAGTACTTC. The chain combines TRBV10-3 with TRBJ2-5; TRBD2 aligns across 12 bases. V was pared by 10 bases and J by 3 bases, with 6 bases of the junction left unmatched. This CDR3 region has 14 residues. Per germline, CDR1 ENHRY and CDR2 SYGVKD.

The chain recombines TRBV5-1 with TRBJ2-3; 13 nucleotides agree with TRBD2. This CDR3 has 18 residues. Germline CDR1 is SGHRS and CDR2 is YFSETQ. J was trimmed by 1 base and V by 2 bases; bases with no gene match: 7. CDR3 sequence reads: CASSFRTSGSVGTDTQYF. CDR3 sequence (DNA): TGCGCCAGCAGCTTTCGGACTAGCGGGAGTGTGGGCACAGATACGCAGTATTTT.

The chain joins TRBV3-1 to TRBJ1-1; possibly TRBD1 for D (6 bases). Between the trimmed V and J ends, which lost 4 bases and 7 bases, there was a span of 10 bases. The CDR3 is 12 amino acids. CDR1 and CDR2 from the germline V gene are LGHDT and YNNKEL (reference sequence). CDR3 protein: CASSLGQREAFF. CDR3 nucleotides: TGTGCCAGCAGCCTAGGACAGCGTGAAGCTTTCTTT.

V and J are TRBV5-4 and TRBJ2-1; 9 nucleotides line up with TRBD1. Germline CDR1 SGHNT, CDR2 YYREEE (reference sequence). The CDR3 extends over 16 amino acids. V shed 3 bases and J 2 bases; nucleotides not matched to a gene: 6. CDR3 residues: CASSSPDRGTYNEQFF. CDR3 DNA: TGTGCCAGCAGCTCCCCGGACAGGGGCACCTACAATGAGCAGTTCTTC.

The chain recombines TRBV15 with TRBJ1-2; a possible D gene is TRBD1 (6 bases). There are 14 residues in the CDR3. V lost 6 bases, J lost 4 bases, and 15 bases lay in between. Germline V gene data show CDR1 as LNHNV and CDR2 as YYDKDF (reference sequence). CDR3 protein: CATSVITGAYGYTF. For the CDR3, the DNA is TGTGCCACCAGTGTTATAACGGGGGCCTATGGCTACACCTTC.

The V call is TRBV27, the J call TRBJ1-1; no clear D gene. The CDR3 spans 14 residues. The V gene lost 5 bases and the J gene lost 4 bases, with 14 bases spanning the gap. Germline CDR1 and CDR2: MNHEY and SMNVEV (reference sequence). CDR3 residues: CASSIDKGSTEAFF. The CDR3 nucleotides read TGTGCCAGCAGTATCGACAAAGGGAGCACTGAAGCTTTCTTT.

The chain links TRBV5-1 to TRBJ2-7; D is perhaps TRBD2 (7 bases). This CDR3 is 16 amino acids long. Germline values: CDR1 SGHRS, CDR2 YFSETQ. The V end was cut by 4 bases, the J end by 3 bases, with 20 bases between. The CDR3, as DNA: TGCGCCAGCAGCCTGGGGGGGGCGGGACCCTTCTACGAGCAGTACTTC. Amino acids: CASSLGGAGPFYEQYF.

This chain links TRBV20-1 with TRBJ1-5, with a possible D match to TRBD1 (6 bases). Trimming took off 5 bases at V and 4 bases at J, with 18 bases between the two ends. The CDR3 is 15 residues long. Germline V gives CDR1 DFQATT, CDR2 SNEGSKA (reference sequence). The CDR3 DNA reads TGCAGTGCTTGGGAAGGGGGGGTAGCAAATCAGCCCCAGCATTTT. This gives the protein CSAWEGGVANQPQHF.

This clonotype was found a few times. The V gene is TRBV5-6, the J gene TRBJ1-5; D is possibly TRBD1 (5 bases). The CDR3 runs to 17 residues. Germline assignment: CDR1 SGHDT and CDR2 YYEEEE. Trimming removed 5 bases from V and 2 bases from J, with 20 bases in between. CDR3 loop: CASSSRATGWGNQPQHF. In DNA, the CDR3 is TGTGCCAGCAGTTCCAGGGCAACGGGCTGGGGCAATCAGCCCCAGCATTTT.

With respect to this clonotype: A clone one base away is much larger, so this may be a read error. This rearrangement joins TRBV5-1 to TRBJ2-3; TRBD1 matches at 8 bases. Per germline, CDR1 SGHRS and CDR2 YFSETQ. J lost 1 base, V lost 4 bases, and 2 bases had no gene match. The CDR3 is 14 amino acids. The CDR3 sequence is CASSQTGGTDTQYF. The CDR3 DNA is TGCGCCAGCAGCCAGACAGGGGGCACAGATACGCAGTATTTT.